The following is a TCR beta chain sequence with its context. This sample was taken from a study of control samples from healthy donors and cancer patients. TCRdb keeps only in-frame clones here, not all; method: immunoSEQ multiplex PCR. The sample holds fewer than 500,000 clones, 80% to 95% seen once. The receptor comes from a man aged 40-50 years with head and neck cancer. Source material: PBMCs.

The CDR3, as DNA: TGTGCCAGCAGACGAGGCGGTACTGGGAAAGAGACCCAGTACTTC. It codes for CASRRGGTGKETQYF. The gene calls are TRBV7-2 and TRBJ2-5; D is unresolved. V was cut by 6 bases and J by 3 bases, with 17 bases left in between. Germline CDR1 SGHTA, CDR2 FQGNSA. CDR3 size: 15 residues.